The 7 T cell receptor beta chains below were found in one sample sequenced in a study of T-cell reconstitution after alpha-beta-depleted transplantation in children. A library of TCRbeta sequences, prepared with unique molecular identifiers, was generated. TCRdb ran MiXCR on the PCR reads and lists one entry per CDR3 protein. The data show hundreds of thousands of distinct CDR3 sequences, about 10% seen once. The sequencing used PBMCs, collected before TCRalphabeta/CD19-depleted stem cell transplant. Receptors originate from a child under 10 years old with inherited bone marrow failure, due to receive a stem cell transplant.

This clonotype was observed at least ten times. The chain carries TRBV7-2 and TRBJ1-2; D may be TRBD1 (5 bases). Deletions cut 0 bases from V and 8 bases from J, with 10 bases between. Germline CDR1 SGHTA, CDR2 FQGNSA. This CDR3 has 13 amino acids. The CDR3 protein is CASSLAWGEGYTF. The CDR3 bases are TGTGCCAGCAGCTTAGCTTGGGGCGAGGGCTACACCTTC.

In its sample, this clonotype was seen many times. The chain uses TRBV6-5 and TRBJ2-7; D not resolved. The CDR3 is 16 amino acids. V gave up 2 bases and J gave up 2 bases, with 16 bases separating them. CDR1 MNHEY and CDR2 SVGAGI come from the germline V gene. The CDR3 DNA reads as TGTGCCAGCAGTTACCTCGAAATAGACAAAGCCTACGAGCAGTACTTC. Its translation: CASSYLEIDKAYEQYF.

This rearrangement joins TRBV7-9 to TRBJ1-4, with 7 bases aligning to TRBD1. V lost 5 bases and J lost 8; bases outside the gene matches: 11. CDR1 SEHNR and CDR2 FQNEAQ come from the germline V gene (reference sequence). This CDR3 spans 15 amino acids. The CDR3 bases are TGTGCCAGCAGCCCCCTAACAGGGGAACGAGAAAAACTGTTTTTT. This encodes CASSPLTGEREKLFF.

This clonotype was counted at least ten times. The chain couples TRBV12-3 or TRBV12-4 to TRBJ2-2, with a weak D call TRBD2 (5 bases). The CDR3 has 14 residues. The ends were cut back, 5 bases at V and 6 bases at J, with 13 bases in the middle. CDR3 DNA sequence: TGTGCCAGCAGTCCCCGAGGGCGGGCCGGGGAGCTGTTTTTT. Translating it yields CASSPRGRAGELFF.

This clonotype was seen more than once but under ten times. V is TRBV5-1 and J is TRBJ1-1, with 9 bases fitting TRBD1. Germline CDR1 and CDR2: SGHRS and YFSETQ. This CDR3 region has 15 residues. V gave up 3 bases and J gave up 5 bases; unmatched junction bases: 8. CDR3 coding DNA: TGCGCCAGCAGCTCCTCCGGGACAGGGCTAACTGAAGCTTTCTTT. It is translated as CASSSSGTGLTEAFF.

This clonotype has only a few counts. CDR3 residues: CSARLVRDTQYF. The CDR3 bases are TGCAGTGCTAGACTGGTCCGCGATACGCAGTATTTT. The chain has TRBV20-1 and TRBJ2-3, with D unclear. The germline gives CDR1 DFQATT, CDR2 SNEGSKA (reference sequence). The CDR3 has 12 residues. The V gene lost 2 bases and the J gene lost 6 bases, with 9 bases spanning the gap.

This clonotype was observed at least ten times. The chain links TRBV19 to TRBJ2-3; D gene unclear. Germline CDR1 reads LNHDA; CDR2 reads SQIVND (reference sequence). Trimming removed 5 bases at V and 2 bases at J, with 8 bases between. This CDR3 has 13 residues. CDR3 amino acids: CASSAHYTDTQYF. The CDR3, as DNA: TGTGCCAGTAGTGCCCACTACACAGATACGCAGTATTTT.